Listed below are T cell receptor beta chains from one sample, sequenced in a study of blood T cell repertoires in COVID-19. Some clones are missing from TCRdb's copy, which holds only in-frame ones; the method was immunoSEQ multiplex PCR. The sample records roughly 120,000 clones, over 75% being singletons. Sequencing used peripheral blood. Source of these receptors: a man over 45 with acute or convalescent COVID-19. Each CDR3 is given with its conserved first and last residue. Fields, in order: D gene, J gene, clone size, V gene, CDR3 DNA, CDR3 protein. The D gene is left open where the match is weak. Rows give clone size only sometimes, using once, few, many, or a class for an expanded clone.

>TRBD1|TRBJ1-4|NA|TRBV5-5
TGTGCCAGCAGCCCGGACAGGGATGAAAAACTGTTTTTT
CASSPDRDEKLFF
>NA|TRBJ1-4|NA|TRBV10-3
TGTGCCATCAGTGAGTCGAGTCGGGGGGAAAAACTGTTTTTT
CAISESSRGEKLFF
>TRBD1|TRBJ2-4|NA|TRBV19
TGTGCCAGTAGTATAATGACAGGGGCCATTAACATTCAGTACTTC
CASSIMTGAINIQYF
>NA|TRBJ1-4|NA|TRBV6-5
TGTGCCAGCATACCCTGGGGGCGCGGTGAAAAACTGTTTTTT
CASIPWGRGEKLFF
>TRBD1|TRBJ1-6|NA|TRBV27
TGTGCCAGCAGTCTACAGGGGGCGTTCTATAATTCACCCCTCCACTTT
CASSLQGAFYNSPLHF
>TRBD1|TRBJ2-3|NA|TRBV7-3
TGTGCCAGCAGCTCGACAGGGGTCATCACAGATACGCAGTATTTT
CASSSTGVITDTQYF
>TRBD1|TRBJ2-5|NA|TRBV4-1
TGCGCCAGCAGCTGGACAGGGGTAGCGACCCAGTACTTC
CASSWTGVATQYF
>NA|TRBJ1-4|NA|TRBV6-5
TGTGCCAGCACAGGCGCCCTTAATGAAAAACTGTTTTTT
CASTGALNEKLFF
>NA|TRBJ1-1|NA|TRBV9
TGTGCCAGCACAGGGGAGAACACTGAAGCTTTCTTT
CASTGENTEAFF
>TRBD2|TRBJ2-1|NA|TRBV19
TGTGCCAGTAGTATAGAGGGACTAGCGGGATATGAGCAGTTCTTC
CASSIEGLAGYEQFF
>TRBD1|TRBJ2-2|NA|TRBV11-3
TGTGCCAGCAGCCCGCCCCGGGACAGGGACCACGGGGAGCTGTTTTTT
CASSPPRDRDHGELFF
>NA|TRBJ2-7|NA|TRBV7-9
TGTGCCAGCAGCTTAGACAGAGACCCCTACGAGCAGTACTTC
CASSLDRDPYEQYF
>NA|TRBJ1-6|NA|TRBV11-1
TGTGCCAGCAGTCCGGAGCTCTCCTATAATTCACCCCTCCACTTT
CASSPELSYNSPLHF
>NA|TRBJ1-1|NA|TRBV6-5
TGTGCCAGCAGTTACTCGACTTGGAACACTGAAGCTTTCTTT
CASSYSTWNTEAFF
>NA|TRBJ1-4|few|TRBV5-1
TGCGCCAGCAGCTTGGAGGCTTTCCGGAGTGAAAAACTGTTTTTT
CASSLEAFRSEKLFF
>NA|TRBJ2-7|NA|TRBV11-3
TGTGCCAGCAGCCCATGGGGCCATTCAACCTACGAGCAGTACTTC
CASSPWGHSTYEQYF
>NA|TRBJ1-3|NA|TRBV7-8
TGTGCCAGCAGCTTTAGACAGGACTCTGGAAACACCATATATTTT
CASSFRQDSGNTIYF
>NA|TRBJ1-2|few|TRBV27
TGTGCCAGCAGCATATCGGGAGACCCGCGGTATGGCTACACCTTC
CASSISGDPRYGYTF
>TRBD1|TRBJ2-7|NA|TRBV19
TGTGCCAGTACGCCGGGACAGGGGGCCTACGAGCAGTACTTC
CASTPGQGAYEQYF
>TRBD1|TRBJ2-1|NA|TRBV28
TGTGCCAGCGCTCAACCGGGACAGGGGGCGCGTGAGCAGTTCTTC
CASAQPGQGAREQFF
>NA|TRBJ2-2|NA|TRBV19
TGTGCCAGTAGTAGGGGGCCAAGCCGGGGAGTATCCGGGGAGCTGTTTTTT
CASSRGPSRGVSGELFF
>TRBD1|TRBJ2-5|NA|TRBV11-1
TGTGCCAGCAGCTTAACAGGGACAGGGGAGGAGACCCAGTACTTC
CASSLTGTGEETQYF
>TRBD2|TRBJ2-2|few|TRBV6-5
TGTGCCAGCAGTTCCGGGACTAGGCTGTCCGGGGAGCTGTTTTTT
CASSSGTRLSGELFF
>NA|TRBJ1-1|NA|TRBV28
TGTGCCAGCAGTTTATGGCTCAGGAACACTGAAGCTTTCTTT
CASSLWLRNTEAFF
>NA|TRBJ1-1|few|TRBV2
TGTGCCAGCACAACCGGTGGGGGGACAGCTTTCTTT
CASTTGGGTAFF
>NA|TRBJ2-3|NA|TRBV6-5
TGTGCCAGCAAGGAGGGCGGGGGCACAGATACGCAGTATTTT
CASKEGGGTDTQYF
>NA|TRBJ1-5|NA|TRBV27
TGTGCCAGCAGTTTAGGGGCAGGGCCTCAGCCCCAGCATTTT
CASSLGAGPQPQHF
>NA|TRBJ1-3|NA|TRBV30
TGTGCCTGGAGCTGGGGCGGGGTAGGAAACACCATATATTTT
CAWSWGGVGNTIYF
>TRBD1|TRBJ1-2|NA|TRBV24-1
TGTGCCACCAGTGATTGGGGGGAAGACAGGGGATTCTATGGCTACACCTTC
CATSDWGEDRGFYGYTF
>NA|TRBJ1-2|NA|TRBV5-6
TGTGCCAGCAGGGAGGAGGGCTATGGCTACACCTTC
CASREEGYGYTF
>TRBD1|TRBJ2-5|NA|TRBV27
TGTGCCAGCAGTTTATTGGGTCTTCGCACAGGGGGCGCAGAGACCCAGTACTTC
CASSLLGLRTGGAETQYF
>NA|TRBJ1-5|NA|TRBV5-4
TGTGCCAGCAGCGAGGATAATCAGCCCCAGCATTTT
CASSEDNQPQHF
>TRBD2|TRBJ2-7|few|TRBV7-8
TGTGCCAGCAGCTTAGACTTGTCACCGGGACTAGCGGGAGGCCCAGCCTACGAGCAGTACTTC
CASSLDLSPGLAGGPAYEQYF
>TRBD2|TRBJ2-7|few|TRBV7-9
TGTGCCAGCAGCCCCTGGAACCGGGAGGGCCGCGACGAGCAGTACTTC
CASSPWNREGRDEQYF
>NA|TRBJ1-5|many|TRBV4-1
TGCGCCAGCAGCCAAGATCGGGGACAGCCCCAGCATTTT
CASSQDRGQPQHF
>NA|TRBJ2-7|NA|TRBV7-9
TGTGCCAGCAGCGTCGGCAGGGGCGAGCAGTACTTC
CASSVGRGEQYF
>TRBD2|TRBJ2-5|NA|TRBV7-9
TGTGCCAGCAGCCCCTCGACTAGCTGGGAAGAGACCCAGTACTTC
CASSPSTSWEETQYF
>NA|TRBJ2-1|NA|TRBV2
TGTGCCAGCAGCTTAGTCGTCCCCTCCTACAATGAGCAGTTCTTC
CASSLVVPSYNEQFF
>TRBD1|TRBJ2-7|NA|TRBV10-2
TGCGCCAGCAGTGACCACAGGGGGCAGCTGGACGAGCAGTACTTC
CASSDHRGQLDEQYF
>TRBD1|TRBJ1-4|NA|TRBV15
TGTGCCACCAGCAGAGGGGGACAGGGGGGTGAAAAACTGTTTTTT
CATSRGGQGGEKLFF
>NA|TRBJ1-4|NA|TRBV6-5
TGTGCCAGCATCGCTAATCTAGGTGAAAAACTGTTTTTT
CASIANLGEKLFF
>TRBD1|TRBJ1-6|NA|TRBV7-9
TGTGCCAGCAGCTTGGGACAGGGGCAGAATTCACCCCTCCACTTT
CASSLGQGQNSPLHF
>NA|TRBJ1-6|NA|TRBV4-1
TGCGCCAGCAGCGGACTGTTCTATAATTCACCCCTCCACTTT
CASSGLFYNSPLHF
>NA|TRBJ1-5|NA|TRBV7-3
TGTGCCAGCAGCGATGGGGCAGGCAATCAGCCCCAGCATTTT
CASSDGAGNQPQHF
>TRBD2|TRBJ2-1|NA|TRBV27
TGTGCCAGCAGTTTACCACGACTAGCGGGAGGTTACAATGAGCAGTTCTTC
CASSLPRLAGGYNEQFF
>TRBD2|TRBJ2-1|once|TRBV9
TGTGCCAGCAGCGCATACAAGCGGGGGACCTACAATGAGCAGTTCTTC
CASSAYKRGTYNEQFF
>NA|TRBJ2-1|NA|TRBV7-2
TGTGCCAGCAGCTTAGAAGGGGTTAGGTTGGATGAGCAGTTCTTC
CASSLEGVRLDEQFF
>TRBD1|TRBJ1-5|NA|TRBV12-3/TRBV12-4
TGTGCCAGCGGGACAGGGGAGGGGCCCCAGCATTTT
CASGTGEGPQHF
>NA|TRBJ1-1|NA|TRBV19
TGTGCCAGTAGTTTCCGACAAGACGCAGCTTTCTTT
CASSFRQDAAFF
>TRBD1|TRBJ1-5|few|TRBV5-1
TGCGCCAGCAGCCGGACAGGGGCTAGCAATCAGCCCCAGCATTTT
CASSRTGASNQPQHF
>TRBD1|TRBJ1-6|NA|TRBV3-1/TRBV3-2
TGTGCCAGCAGCCTTGGACAGGGACATTCACCCCTCCACTTT
CASSLGQGHSPLHF
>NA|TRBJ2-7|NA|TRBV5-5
TGTGCCAGCAGCTTTACCGGGACACAATCCTACGAGCAGTACTTC
CASSFTGTQSYEQYF
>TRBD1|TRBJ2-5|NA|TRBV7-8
TGTGCCAGCAGCCCGAGACAGGGTTTTAGGGAGACCCAGTACTTC
CASSPRQGFRETQYF
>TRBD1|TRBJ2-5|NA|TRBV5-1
TGCGCCAGCAGCCGAGAGGGACAGGGGTGGCAAGAGACCCAGTACTTC
CASSREGQGWQETQYF
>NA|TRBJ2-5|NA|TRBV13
TGTGCCAGCAGCCACTCGGAGACTAGCCAAGAGACCCAGTACTTC
CASSHSETSQETQYF
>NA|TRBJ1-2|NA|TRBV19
TGTGCCAGTAGTATTACCGCGGGGGTCTATGGCTACACCTTC
CASSITAGVYGYTF
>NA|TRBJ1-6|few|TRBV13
TGTGCCAGCAGCCATTCGACAGTTCCGACACCCCTCCACTTT
CASSHSTVPTPLHF